This entry describes one T cell receptor beta chain. The sample is drawn from a study of CD8 T cells in Susac syndrome. After extraction with the RNeasy kit, roughly 0.5 to 1 ug of the RNA was reverse transcribed using random hexamers. Amplification of TCR beta CDR3 spanned 54 Vbeta and 13 Jbeta via immunoSEQ multiplex PCR. Via MiXCR, TCRdb re-called the immunoSEQ multiplex PCR reads, giving one row per CDR3 protein. The table lists over 300,000 distinct CDR3 sequences, under 95% of them singletons. TCR beta sequencing was performed on blood CD8+ and CD4+ T cells. While CD8+ and CD4+ T cells were isolated negatively, TEMRA cells were enriched by FACS. V gave up 5 bases and J gave up 8 bases; unmatched junction bases: 9. This CDR3 comprises 16 residues. Per germline, CDR1 LNHDA and CDR2 SQIVND (reference sequence).

The rearrangement links TRBV19 to TRBJ1-6, with 10 bases fitting TRBD1. Specimen: CD4+ T cells from PBMCs. The TCR comes from a human donor with multiple sclerosis. CDR3: CASSWPPGQGHSPLHF. In nucleotides, the CDR3 is TGTGCCAGTAGTTGGCCCCCGGGACAGGGGCATTCACCCCTCCACTTT.